This T cell receptor (beta chain) was observed in a study of Ad26.COV2.S vaccination and SARS-CoV-2 variants. On this clone: The antigen remains unidentified.

Profiling relied on immunoSEQ multiplex PCR, and the TCRdb table lists in-frame clones only, not all of them. Here the sample spans over 400,000 clones, nearly 90% being singletons. Findings and caveats of the study: Spike-specific responses of CD8+ and CD4+ T cells were reported to display substantial breadth after vaccination. Measures of TCR breadth and depth may have fallen short of total T cell responses.

As for treatment: about 20 received Ad26.COV2.S at low or high dose, single or two shots; 5 received placebo; per-sample allocation not given. Sampling took place 63 days after the first vaccine or placebo injection. Boston supplied an adult donor aged 18-55 years. Participants' vaccine, an Ad26 vector, delivered Wuhan-strain SARS-CoV-2 spike. V lost 8 bases, J lost 7 bases, and 7 bases stayed unmatched. The V gene's germline CDR1 is SGHNT and CDR2 YENEEA. The CDR3 totals 13 residues. The sequencing used peripheral blood, collected in a trial of Ad26.COV2.S vaccine versus placebo. This sequence was found in a person between 18 and 60 years old who received the Ad26.COV2.S COVID-19 vaccine or a placebo. V and J are TRBV11-3 and TRBJ1-5, with 8 bases lining up with TRBD1. CDR3 residues: CASGQGVGQPQHF. CDR3 sequence (DNA): TGTGCCAGCGGACAGGGCGTGGGGCAGCCCCAGCATTTT.